The TCR beta chain under discussion was sequenced for a study of cytomegalovirus exposure and HLA in healthy donors. Overall study: The 120 or so validation repertoires were produced on the same platform as the roughly 720 repertoires of the first cohort. This was reported in a later analysis.

The CDR3 is 14 amino acids. Per germline, CDR1 SNHLY and CDR2 FYNNEI. J gave up 6 bases and V 4 bases, and 5 bases lay outside the gene matches. Study-wide points: Using the classifier, cytomegalovirus status was reportedly diagnosed with high specificity and sensitivity. Associated with cytomegalovirus, according to the listing, were 150 to 200 TCR beta chains.

Points on this clone: The antigen remains undetermined.

Assay: immunoSEQ multiplex PCR; the TCRdb copy retains only in-frame clones and omits some. The sample consists of 150,000 or so clones, 90% of them appearing once. The chain joins TRBV2 to TRBJ1-2; 10 nucleotides agree with TRBD1. The sequenced material came from PBMCs. This sequence originates from a woman under 40 in good health and CMV-seropositive. Here the CDR3 DNA reads TGTGCCAGCAGTGTCGGGGGACAGGGGAATGGCTACACCTTC. It encodes CASSVGGQGNGYTF.